This TCR beta chain was recorded in a study of blood T cell repertoires in COVID-19. Study-level information: COVID-19 samples collected from the United States, Italy and Spain covered acute and convalescent phases. From T cells, B-cell-depleted T cells, or PBMCs came the material, which was cDNA or gDNA.

Study processing details: Reference gene primer amplification gave nucleated cell count estimates. Generated by immunoSEQ multiplex PCR, the TCRdb table keeps only in-frame clones and is missing some. V and J calls and clone size are given by that table; D and trimming were obtained from the DNA. The sample contains tens of thousands of clones, about 80% of which appear only once. Germline lookup yields CDR1 DFQATT and CDR2 SNEGSKA (reference sequence). CDR3 size: 11 residues. The V and J ends lost 2 bases and 11 bases, in that order; junction bases with no gene match: 1. This chain joins TRBV20-1 and TRBJ2-4; 9 bases align to TRBD2. Source material: peripheral blood. The sequence was collected from a man aged 55 to 70 with active or convalescent COVID-19. The CDR3 bases are TGCAGTGCTAGAAGCGGGGGGTTTCAGTACTTC. This sequence encodes CSARSGGFQYF.